This T cell receptor beta chain stems from a study of tumor-infiltrating lymphocytes in primary liver carcinoma. At the level of the study: Tumors measured roughly 4 to 11 cm and were stage T1-T3 N0M0.

Study-level points and caveats: Compared with tumor region pairs, tumor-adjacent and tumor-blood pairs overlapped less.

Germline DNA was also extracted, while the blood RNA originated from unsorted whole blood. With respect to this clonotype: Its specificity is unknown. Germline and junction disagree at one end, which may indicate a read error.

The investigators made TCR beta cDNA from about 0.45 ug total RNA, using a constant-region primer. Libraries of TCR beta came from three nested multiplex PCR rounds with slightly modified ARM-PCR. Each of the first two PCR rounds ran nine to ten cycles with TRBV1-TRBV30 forward and C-beta reverse primers. One entry per CDR3 protein results from TCRdb running MiXCR on the multiplex PCR reads. The repertoire holds hundreds of thousands of distinct CDR3 sequences, with roughly three fifths as singletons. CDR3 length equals 14 residues. The germline CDR1 and CDR2 sequences are SGHNT and YENEEA. The V and J genes are TRBV11-3 and TRBJ2-1; D not resolved. This receptor was identified in a woman in her 30s with primary liver carcinoma and hepatitis B virus infection. Material: peripheral blood. CDR3 protein: CASSLDGLGNVQLF. In DNA form, the CDR3 reads TGTGCCAGCAGCTTAGACGGATTAGGGAACGTGCAGCTCTTC.